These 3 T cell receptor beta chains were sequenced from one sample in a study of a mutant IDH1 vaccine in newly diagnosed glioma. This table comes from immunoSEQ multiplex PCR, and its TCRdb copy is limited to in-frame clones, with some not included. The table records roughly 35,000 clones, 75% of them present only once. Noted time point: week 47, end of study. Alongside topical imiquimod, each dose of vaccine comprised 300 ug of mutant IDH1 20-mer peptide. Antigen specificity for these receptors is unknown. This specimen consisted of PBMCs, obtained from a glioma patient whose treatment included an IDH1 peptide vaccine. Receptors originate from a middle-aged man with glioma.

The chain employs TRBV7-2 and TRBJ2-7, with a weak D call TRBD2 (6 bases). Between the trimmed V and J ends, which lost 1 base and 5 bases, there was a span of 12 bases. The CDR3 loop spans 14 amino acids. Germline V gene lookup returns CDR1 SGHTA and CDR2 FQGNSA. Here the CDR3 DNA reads TGTGCCAGCAGCTTAGACCGGGAGCGGCACGAGCAGTACGTC. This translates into CASSLDRERHEQYV.

Here the CDR3 DNA reads TGTGCCAGCAGTGGACGTGGTGGAGGGCAGGGATGGGCCAAAAACATTCAGTACTTC. Translating gives CASSGRGGGQGWAKNIQYF. This chain connects TRBV6-1 to TRBJ2-4, with D possibly being TRBD2 (6 bases). The germline V gene encodes CDR1 MNHNS and CDR2 SASEGT. V gave up 4 bases and J gave up 1 base, with 23 bases separating them. The CDR3 spans 19 residues.

CDR3 DNA sequence: TGCGCCAGCAGCTCCCCCCGGGTGTCGGGGAGGGTCAACAATGAGCAGTTCTTC. It is translated as CASSSPRVSGRVNNEQFF. This chain connects TRBV4-1 to TRBJ2-1, with TRBD2 matching over 7 bases. After removal of 5 bases from V and 5 bases from J, the junction contained 18 bases not matched to a gene. This CDR3 spans 18 amino acids. CDR1 and CDR2 from the germline V gene are MGHRA and YSYEKL.